A single T cell receptor (beta chain) is shown here with its context. The sample comes from a study of identical twins. TCRdb recomputed calls from the 5' RACE reads with MiXCR, one row per CDR3 protein. The sample carries 650,000 to 800,000 distinct CDR3 sequences, under 9% recorded once. V lost 4 bases and J lost 1, with 11 bases in between. CDR1 is SGHKS, CDR2 YYEKEE, per germline (reference sequence). The CDR3 is 14 residues long. This sample was shared with a second study, whose subject was yellow fever vaccine responses in identical twins.

The chain employs TRBV5-5 and TRBJ1-1; the D is unclear. This clonotype originated in a woman aged 18-30 years in good health. Sequencing was performed on PBMCs. CDR3 region: CASSTTSANTEAFF. As DNA, the CDR3 is TGTGCCAGCAGCACCACTTCGGCGAACACTGAAGCTTTCTTT.